Below, 23 T cell receptor beta chains from the same sample are listed, as sequenced in a study of CD8+ T cells in alopecia areata. Sequencing relied on a cDNA template that was reverse transcribed from extracted RNA. The assay was immunoSEQ multiplex PCR, and TCRdb's table has in-frame clones only and misses some. The sample lists roughly 200,000 clones; 63% were seen once. Sequenced here: CD4+ T cells sorted from blood, sampled at week 0. The receptors derive from a human donor with alopecia areata.

This chain connects TRBV14 to TRBJ2-1; D unclear. The CDR3 sequence is 13 residues long. The V end lost 2 bases, the J end lost 9 bases, and 11 bases lay between the germline ends. Germline CDR1 and CDR2: SGHDN and FVKESK. The CDR3 DNA sequence: TGTGCCAGCAGCCAAAACTTAGCTGGTGAGCAGTTCTTC. The encoded protein is CASSQNLAGEQFF.

This clone came up a few times. The chain combines TRBV21-1 with TRBJ1-6; the DNA was not compared with TRBD1, the D call given in the table. TRBV21-1 represents a pseudogene. CDR3 length: 15 residues. In DNA, the CDR3 is TGTGCCAGCAACCCAGATCCCAGGGGTAATTCACCCCTCCACTTT. Protein: CASNPDPRGNSPLHF.

The sample holds a few counts of this clone. The chain uses TRBV28 and TRBJ2-2; D gene uncertain. The V gene's germline CDR1 is MDHEN and CDR2 SYDVKM. CDR3 length equals 13 residues. V dropped 2 bases and J dropped 2 bases, with 3 bases sitting between them. The CDR3 region has the DNA TGTGCCAGCAGTTTAGGCAACACCGGGGAGCTGTTTTTT. Its translation is CASSLGNTGELFF.

The chain has TRBV2 and TRBJ1-1; 8 bases fit TRBD1. The germline gives CDR1 SNHLY, CDR2 FYNNEI. V trimming: 7 bases; J trimming: 4 bases; junction bases outside the gene matches: 2. The CDR3 contains 12 residues. This CDR3 reads CASKGTGTEAFF. CDR3 sequence (DNA): TGTGCCAGCAAGGGGACAGGCACTGAAGCTTTCTTT.

This clone has only a few counts. The chain couples TRBV11-1 to TRBJ2-7, with D uncertain. Trimming took off 5 bases at V and 3 bases at J, with 11 bases between the two ends. The CDR3 covers 13 residues. Germline V lookup: CDR1 SGHAT, CDR2 FQDESV (reference sequence). Here the CDR3 reads CASSHLRSYEQYF. The CDR3 DNA sequence: TGTGCCAGCAGCCATTTACGAAGCTACGAGCAGTACTTC.

The chain combines TRBV30 with TRBJ2-2; no definite D call. Trimming took 3 bases from V and 4 from J, leaving 12 bases between them. The CDR3 has 14 residues. The germline V gene encodes CDR1 GTSNPN and CDR2 SVGIG (reference sequence). The CDR3 region is CAWRSGPSTGELFF. The CDR3 nucleotides are TGTGCCTGGAGGTCCGGACCCTCCACCGGGGAGCTGTTTTTT.

This clone has just one count. V gene TRBV11-3 combines with J gene TRBJ2-4, with D perhaps assigned TRBD1 or TRBD2 (5 bases each). The CDR3 contains 15 residues. The germline V gene encodes CDR1 SGHNT and CDR2 YENEEA. V was cut by 5 bases and J by 8 bases, with 19 bases left in between. CDR3 DNA: TGTGCCAGCAGCCTAATGACAGCTTACGGGGACATTCAGTACTTC. Translated, it gives CASSLMTAYGDIQYF.

The rearrangement joins TRBV30 to TRBJ2-2; D remains ambiguous. Trimming pared 3 bases from V and 5 bases from J, leaving 10 bases between. The CDR3 is made up of 13 amino acids. Germline V gives CDR1 GTSNPN, CDR2 SVGIG (reference sequence). As DNA, the CDR3 is TGTGCCTGGAGGGATGGAGATACCGGGGAGCTGTTTTTT. This codes for CAWRDGDTGELFF.

This clone showed up just once. The J gene is TRBJ2-7, the V gene TRBV5-4, with D unresolved. This CDR3 comprises 14 residues. Germline assignment: CDR1 SGHNT and CDR2 YYREEE (reference sequence). V shed 4 bases and J shed 5 bases, with 16 bases lying between them. The CDR3 loop reads CASSRFGVYDEQYF. The CDR3 region has the DNA TGTGCCAGCAGCCGGTTTGGTGTGTACGACGAGCAGTACTTC.

This chain joins TRBV4-3 and TRBJ2-3; D possibly matches TRBD1 or TRBD2 (6 bases each). The CDR3 is 16 amino acids. V lost 4 bases and J lost 4, with 18 bases in between. CDR1 and CDR2 (germline): LGHNA, YSLEER. Here the CDR3 DNA reads TGCGCCAGCAGCCCAGAAGCTGGGGGGCGATCAGATACGCAGTATTTT. It translates to CASSPEAGGRSDTQYF.

The CDR3 nucleotides read TGCAGCGTCAGACAGGACTCTGATGGCTACACCTTC. Protein product: CSVRQDSDGYTF. The chain links TRBV29-1 to TRBJ1-2; a possible D gene is TRBD1 (6 bases). The ends were cut back, 6 bases at V and 6 bases at J, with 14 bases in the middle. CDR1 is SQVTM and CDR2 is ANQGSEA in the germline V gene. The CDR3 is 12 amino acids.

The genes are TRBV2 and TRBJ1-2; D gene uncertain. The length of the CDR3 is 14 residues. Trimming cost V 7 bases and J 4 bases, with 16 bases left between them. CDR1 and CDR2 (germline): SNHLY, FYNNEI. In nucleotides, the CDR3 is TGTGCCAGCACCCGACGGATTTATGGCTATGGCTACACCTTC. Amino acids: CASTRRIYGYGYTF. Supplemented by reference TRBV2 and TRBJ1-2, the full variable domain reads EPEVTQTPSHQVTQMGQEVILRCVPISNHLYFYWYRQILGQKVEFLVSFYNNEISEKSEIFDDQFSVERPDGSNFTLKIRSTKLEDSAMYFCASTRRIYGYGYTFGSGTRLTVV.

The chain joins TRBV9 to TRBJ2-1; D is perhaps TRBD2 (5 bases). The CDR3 is 13 amino acids. The V gene lost 0 bases and the J gene lost 6 bases, with 7 bases spanning the gap. Germline V CDR1 and CDR2: SGDLS, YYNGEE. Written as DNA, the CDR3 is TGTGCCAGCAGCGTAGGGCTAGCCAATGAGCAGTTCTTC. Its protein is CASSVGLANEQFF.

J is TRBJ2-1 and V is TRBV2; D ambiguous. The CDR3 has 11 residues. V shed 4 bases and J shed 7 bases, with 5 bases lying between them. In germline, CDR1 is SNHLY, CDR2 FYNNEI. CDR3 DNA sequence: TGTGCCAGCAGTGTCCGAAATGAGCAGTTCTTC. It is translated as CASSVRNEQFF.

This chain links TRBV25-1 with TRBJ1-1; D is uncertain. Trimming pared 2 bases from V and 11 bases from J, leaving 12 bases between. The germline V gene encodes CDR1 MGHDK and CDR2 SYGVNS. CDR3 length equals 12 residues. CDR3 bases: TGTGCCAGCAGTGAAGTCGGCCTTACGGCTTTCTTT. Amino acid sequence: CASSEVGLTAFF.

The J gene is TRBJ2-7, the V gene TRBV15; D not certain. The V end lost 5 bases, the J end lost 0 bases, and 8 bases lay between the germline ends. Germline assignment: CDR1 LNHNV and CDR2 YYDKDF (reference sequence). The CDR3 extends over 13 amino acids. This chain's CDR3 is CATSGPDSYEQYF. The CDR3 coding sequence is TGTGCCACCAGCGGCCCCGACTCCTACGAGCAGTACTTC.

CDR3 sequence: CASSPPMRNSGNTIYF. The CDR3 region has the DNA TGTGCCAGCTCACCACCTATGCGGAACTCTGGAAACACCATATATTTT. The gene calls are TRBV18 and TRBJ1-3; D is uncertain. The CDR3 has 16 amino acids. CDR1 and CDR2 from the germline V gene are KGHSH and LQKENI. Trimming cost V 0 bases and J 0 bases, with 9 bases left between them.

The V call is TRBV29-1, the J call TRBJ1-1; 9 nucleotides line up with TRBD1. V lost 6 bases, J lost 3 bases, and 14 bases stayed unmatched. This CDR3 is built from 16 residues. The germline V gene has CDR1 SQVTM and CDR2 ANQGSEA. The CDR3 DNA reads as TGCAGCGTAGAACAGGGGGCTTCCTCGCGGCACACTGAAGCTTTCTTT. This translates into CSVEQGASSRHTEAFF.

CDR3 coding DNA: TGTGCCTGGAGTGTTGGGGAGGCAGATACGCAGTATTTT. This encodes CAWSVGEADTQYF. The V gene is TRBV30, the J gene TRBJ2-3; possibly TRBD2 for D (6 bases). Trimming shortened V by 0 bases and J by 4 bases, and 8 bases separated the two germline ends. The CDR3 runs to 13 residues. Germline lookup yields CDR1 GTSNPN and CDR2 SVGIG (reference sequence).

This clone was seen more than once but under ten times. This chain connects TRBV30 to TRBJ2-5; D not certain. Germline V lookup: CDR1 GTSNPN, CDR2 SVGIG (reference sequence). V lost 2 bases and J lost 5, with 6 bases in between. The CDR3 contains 11 residues. The CDR3 loop is CAWSITETQYF. The CDR3 DNA reads as TGTGCCTGGAGTATTACGGAGACCCAGTACTTC.

This clone was detected a few times. This sequence joins TRBV29-1 and TRBJ2-5, with 7 bases that match TRBD1. CDR3 length: 13 amino acids. V was clipped by 6 bases and J by 1 base; unmatched bases: 5. Germline CDR1 reads SQVTM; CDR2 reads ANQGSEA. The CDR3 is CSVADRAQETQYF. The CDR3 DNA reads TGCAGCGTCGCAGACAGGGCCCAAGAGACCCAGTACTTC. Full variable domain (missing parts from reference TRBV29-1 and TRBJ2-5): SAVISQKPSRDICQRGTSLTIQCQVDSQVTMMFWYRQQPGQSLTLIATANQGSEATYESGFVIDKFPISRPNLTFSTLTVSNMSPEDSSIYLCSVADRAQETQYFGPGTRLLVL.

Concerning this clone itself: Additional DNA sequences in this sample encode the identical CDR3. CDR3 loop: CAWSVSGYGYTF. DNA for the CDR3: TGTGCCTGGAGTGTCTCCGGATATGGCTACACCTTC. The chain combines TRBV30 with TRBJ1-2; D ambiguous. This CDR3 has 12 amino acids. V lost 0 bases and J lost 5, with 7 bases in between. Germline V gives CDR1 GTSNPN, CDR2 SVGIG (reference sequence).

The chain combines TRBV14 with TRBJ2-7; 7 bases align to TRBD1. The CDR3 sequence is 14 residues long. V dropped 4 bases and J dropped 3; count of bases not matched to a gene: 6. Germline V gene lookup returns CDR1 SGHDN and CDR2 FVKESK. As DNA, the CDR3 is TGTGCCAGCAGCCGACAACGACAGGGCTACGAGCAGTACTTC. Translated, it gives CASSRQRQGYEQYF.